This TCR beta chain was sequenced in a study of cytomegalovirus exposure and HLA in healthy donors. Method: immunoSEQ multiplex PCR; TCRdb's copy keeps in-frame clones and lacks some. The data show a few hundred thousand clones, with 65% to 85% seen just once and about 14% held by the top ten. V shed 4 bases and J shed 3 bases, with 13 bases lying between them. This CDR3 spans 14 amino acids. CDR1 is GTSNPN and CDR2 is SVGIG in the germline V gene (reference sequence). The sequenced sample was PBMCs. The V call is TRBV30, the J call TRBJ1-3; D gene uncertain. The sequence was collected from a woman in her twenties or thirties in good health and CMV-seropositive. CDR3 amino acids: CAWTLGIGGNTIYF. The CDR3 region has the DNA TGTGCCTGGACCCTCGGGATTGGTGGAAACACCATATATTTT.